This T cell receptor beta chain was observed in a study of glioma-infiltrating T cells. General study points: Above-expected tissue-blood divergence occurred in all gliomas, most in low-grade ones. CDR3 overlap between tissue and blood was very small.

This clonotype has at least ten counts. Its antigen is unknown. The CDR3 sequence is 17 residues long. Germline V gene sequence: CDR1 LGHNA, CDR2 YSLEER. The ends lost 1 base at V and 7 bases at J; junction bases unmatched: 12. The iRepertoire nested amplicon-rescue multiplex PCR amplified TCR alpha and beta CDR3s from RNA. Input was about 95-400 ng of tissue mRNA or PBMC total RNA. TCRdb re-analysed the multiplex PCR reads in MiXCR, keeping a single row per CDR3 protein. This table holds about 110,000 distinct CDR3 sequences, 25% to 30% found once. V and J are TRBV4-3 and TRBJ2-1; TRBD2 matches at 8 bases. The TCR sequence derives from a human donor with low-grade glioma or glioblastoma, undergoing nonglioma brain surgery, or in good health (not recorded which). Sequencing was done on a sample of glioma tissue, nonneoplastic brain tissue, or PBMCs (not recorded which). CDR3 amino acids: CASSQGTGGGWRNEQFF. CDR3 coding DNA: TGCGCCAGCAGCCAAGGGACGGGGGGGGGTTGGAGGAATGAGCAGTTCTTC.